These 5 T cell receptor beta chains were all obtained from the same sample, sequenced in a study of T-cell reconstitution after alpha-beta-depleted transplantation in children. Unique molecular identifiers featured in how the TCRbeta library was prepared. TCRdb ran MiXCR on the PCR reads and lists one entry per CDR3 protein. The sample contains 200,000 to 300,000 distinct CDR3 sequences, under 30% of which appear only once. The sample was PBMCs, mostly from graft donor cells, taken 360 days after TCRalphabeta/CD19-depleted stem cell transplant. The receptor set was obtained from a female patient aged 2 to 10 who had a stem cell transplant for congenital amegakaryocytic thrombocytopenia, so the T cells may come from the graft donor.

This chain uses TRBV10-3 with TRBJ2-3, with 9 bases matching TRBD2. Germline CDR1 reads ENHRY; CDR2 reads SYGVKD. The CDR3 extends over 17 amino acids. Trimming cost V 6 bases and J 4 bases; bases outside gene matches: 14. As DNA, the CDR3 is TGTGCCATCAGGACCCCCCCAGTCGGCGGGGGGGCAGATACGCAGTATTTT. It specifies CAIRTPPVGGGADTQYF.

This clonotype was picked up a small number of times. The junction departs from the called germline gene at one end, perhaps through a read error. This chain uses TRBV2 with TRBJ2-7; TRBD1 might be the D (6 bases). Germline values: CDR1 SNHLY, CDR2 FYNNEI. The CDR3 length is 14 residues. The DNA of the CDR3 is TGTGCCAGCAGAACAGGGACGGAGGCCTACGAGCAGCACTTC. Residues: CASRTGTEAYEQHF.

This clonotype has just a few counts. The V gene is TRBV27, the J gene TRBJ1-2; D uncertain. Per the germline V gene, CDR1 is MNHEY and CDR2 is SMNVEV (reference sequence). The CDR3 has 14 residues. Trimming took off 6 bases at V and 3 bases at J, with 14 bases between the two ends. The CDR3 DNA reads as TGTGCCAGCAGCCTGAAAGTCAAAGACTATGGCTACACCTTC. Translation gives CASSLKVKDYGYTF.

The V gene is TRBV9, the J gene TRBJ2-3; 8 bases agree with TRBD2. The CDR3 runs to 16 residues. V trimming: 0 bases; J trimming: 2 bases; junction bases outside the gene matches: 5. CDR1 is SGDLS, CDR2 YYNGEE, per germline. The CDR3 loop reads CASSVVSGGPTDTQYF. As DNA, the CDR3 is TGTGCCAGCAGCGTAGTGTCGGGAGGGCCCACAGATACGCAGTATTTT.

This clonotype was seen more than once but under ten times. V and J are TRBV7-9 and TRBJ2-1; 7 bases are a match to TRBD1. Germline V CDR1 and CDR2: SEHNR, FQNEAQ (reference sequence). Trimming took 5 bases from V and 9 from J; bases not matched to a gene: 16. This CDR3 spans 16 amino acids. CDR3 amino acids: CASSRNPDRVLGEQFF. CDR3 bases: TGTGCCAGCAGCAGAAATCCCGACAGGGTACTCGGTGAGCAGTTCTTC.